This record covers a single TCR beta chain. Its antigen is not known. The data stem from a study of T-cell memory formation after mild COVID-19. Germline V gene sequence: CDR1 SGHNT, CDR2 YYREEE (reference sequence). Trimming removed 0 bases from V and 5 bases from J, with 11 bases in between. The CDR3 loop spans 14 amino acids. After 5'RACE with constant-segment primers, TCR alpha and TCR beta cDNA libraries carrying sample barcodes and UMIs were obtained. TCRdb independently ran MiXCR on the 5' RACE reads; one entry per CDR3 protein. The data contain hundreds of thousands of distinct CDR3 sequences, over 15% of them singletons. General study results and limits: Contracting clones from day 15 to 85 had balanced CD4/CD8; later expanders favoured CD4+. Contracting CD8+ clones were enriched in EMRA, CD4+ mainly in CM and EM. Cross-reactive memory apparently joined, as some responding clones appeared in pre-infection memory.

The J gene is TRBJ2-5, the V gene TRBV5-4; perhaps TRBD1 as D (5 bases). Input material: PBMCs or a T cell subset sorted from them (not recorded which). The TCR sequence derives from a man aged 18 to 35 who had mild COVID-19 (a few samples of this study predate the infection). Cell type and time point are not known. DNA for the CDR3: TGTGCCAGCAGCTTGGCAGGGTTTTCGGAGACCCAGTACTTC. Amino acids: CASSLAGFSETQYF.